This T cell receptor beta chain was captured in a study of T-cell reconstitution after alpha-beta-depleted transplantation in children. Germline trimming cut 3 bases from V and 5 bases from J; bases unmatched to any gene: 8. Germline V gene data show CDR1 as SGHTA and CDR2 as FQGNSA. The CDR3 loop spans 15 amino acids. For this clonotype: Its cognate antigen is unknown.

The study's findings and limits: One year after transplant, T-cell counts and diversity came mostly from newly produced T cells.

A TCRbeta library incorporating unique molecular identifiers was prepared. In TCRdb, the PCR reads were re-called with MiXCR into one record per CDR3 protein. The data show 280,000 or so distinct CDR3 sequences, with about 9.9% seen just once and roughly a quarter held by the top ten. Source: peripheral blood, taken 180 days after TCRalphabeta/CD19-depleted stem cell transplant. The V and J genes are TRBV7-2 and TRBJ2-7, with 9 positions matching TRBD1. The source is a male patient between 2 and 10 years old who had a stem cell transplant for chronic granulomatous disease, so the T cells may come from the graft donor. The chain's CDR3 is CASSFKGTGNHEQYF. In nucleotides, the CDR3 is TGTGCCAGCAGCTTCAAAGGGACAGGGAACCACGAGCAGTACTTC.